These T cell receptor beta chains were read from a single sample in a study of T cell responses to AZD1222 COVID-19 vaccine. Libraries were prepared by immunoSEQ multiplex PCR; TCRdb keeps only in-frame clonotypes and omits some of them. The table has 70,000 to 100,000 clones, around 85% seen once; the top ten hold around 3.6%. Source: peripheral blood, taken 28 days after the second AZD1222 dose. These receptor sequences come from an adult who received the AZD1222 COVID-19 vaccine. Each CDR3 is given without its conserved first and last residue. The size entry is marked missing in some rows and otherwise reads once, few, many or a size class.

>TRBJ1-5|medium-sized|12|TRBV27
ASSLSAGVQPQH
>TRBJ1-1|few|12|TRBV28
ASSPRHMNTEAF
>TRBJ2-2|-|13|TRBV16
ASSQWAEVTGELF
>TRBJ2-1|once|15|TRBV19
ASERLAGGSSYNEQF
>TRBJ1-1|-|6|TRBV10-1
ASREAF
>TRBJ1-6|-|10|TRBV12-3/TRBV12-4
ASSFSSSPLH
>TRBJ2-6|-|13|TRBV2
ASSGTSAGANVLT
>TRBJ1-4|few|11|TRBV9
ASSVEGGEKLF
>TRBJ2-3|-|11|TRBV7-3
ARITGPPDTQY
>TRBJ1-2|-|11|TRBV7-9
ASSLGGDYGYT
>TRBJ2-7|-|10|TRBV28
ASRGRSYEQY
>TRBJ2-1|few|12|TRBV6-5
ASEAGTLSNEQF
>TRBJ2-7|-|12|TRBV19
ASSPQGWFNEQY
>TRBJ1-4|-|13|TRBV3-1/TRBV3-2
ASSLTGGVREKLF
>TRBJ2-5|few|13|TRBV5-1
ASSRTSGGQETQY